The 2 T cell receptor beta chains in this list originate from one sample, sequenced in a study of T cells after yellow fever vaccination. TCRdb reprocessed the 5' RACE reads with MiXCR, giving one entry per CDR3 protein. The repertoire holds about 320,000 distinct CDR3 sequences, with 3.5% to 4.5% as singletons. Here the sequenced sample was PBMCs, taken 15 days after the yellow fever booster vaccination. Receptors originate from a man in his late teens or twenties who received the YFV17D yellow fever vaccine.

In this sample, this clonotype turned up many times. The chain recombines TRBV29-1 with TRBJ2-3; maybe TRBD1 (6 bases). The CDR3 contains 13 residues. V was trimmed by 6 bases and J by 7 bases, leaving 17 bases between them. CDR1 SQVTM and CDR2 ANQGSEA come from the germline V gene. The CDR3 region has the DNA TGCAGCGTCCTACCTCCGGGACACCATACGCAGTATTTT. Amino acid sequence: CSVLPPGHHTQYF.

This clonotype was seen more than once but under ten times. The chain has TRBV6-2 or TRBV6-3 and TRBJ2-7; D assignment may be TRBD1 or TRBD2 (5 bases each). This CDR3 has 16 amino acids. Trimming left V 4 bases short and J 1 base short, with 17 bases between. CDR1 MNHEY and CDR2 SVGEGT come from the germline V gene. As DNA, the CDR3 is TGTGCCAGCAGTTCCACCCAGACGAGGGGATCCTACGAGCAGTACGTC. The encoded protein is CASSSTQTRGSYEQYV.